This T cell receptor beta chain emerged from a study of Graves' ophthalmopathy and Graves' hyperthyroidism. Study observations and caveats: This model predicted ophthalmopathy progression (sensitivity 70.59%, specificity about 72%).

Only newly diagnosed hyperthyroidism patients aged 18 to 65, with under 2 months' duration, were enrolled. This clonotype has a count of ten or more. What it binds is unknown. The CDR3 extends over 16 amino acids. V shed 5 bases and J shed 3 bases, with 20 bases lying between them. The authors amplified TCR beta CDR3 regions from RNA transcripts. An initial RT-PCR round employing HTBI primers preceded a second-round multiplex PCR. TCRdb re-analysed the multiplex PCR reads in MiXCR, keeping a single row per CDR3 protein. The sample has about 550,000 distinct CDR3 sequences; under 45% are singletons. The specimen was peripheral blood or thyroid tissue (not recorded which). The origin of this receptor is an adult man with Graves' hyperthyroidism. This chain joins TRBV12-3 or TRBV12-4 and TRBJ2-7; D is perhaps TRBD1 (6 bases). The CDR3 DNA reads TGTGCCAGCAGTACCGTTGGGGCAGGGGCGGACTACGAGCAGTACTTC. The encoded protein is CASSTVGAGADYEQYF.